Following are 23 T cell receptor beta chains from one sample sequenced in a study of graft-versus-host responses after intestinal transplantation. Using immunoSEQ multiplex PCR, the repertoire was profiled, and TCRdb retains in-frame clones only, with some absent. Among about 59,000 clones listed, almost 95% were seen once. The antigens these receptors bind are not known. The sample in question was unstimulated CD4+ T cells sorted from spleen or lymph node cells, obtained before transplant. The receptors shown here come from a human donor who was the organ donor for an intestinal transplant.

The chain joins TRBV13 to TRBJ2-2; TRBD2 matches 8 bases. Trimming at V came to 7 bases and at J to 3 bases, leaving 7 bases not matched to a gene. This CDR3 contains 15 residues. The germline CDR1 and CDR2 sequences are PRHDT and FYEKMQ (reference sequence). The CDR3 DNA reads as TGTGCCAGCATGCCCGCGGGGGGTTACACCGGGGAGCTGTTTTTT. Its translation is CASMPAGGYTGELFF.

The CDR3 bases are TGTGCCATCAGTGAGGCAGGGTCCTACAATGAGCAGTTCTTC. Translating gives CAISEAGSYNEQFF. This sequence joins TRBV10-3 and TRBJ2-1; TRBD1 might be the D (5 bases). CDR1 and CDR2 from the germline V gene are ENHRY and SYGVKD. The V gene lost 2 bases and the J gene lost 1 base, with 6 bases spanning the gap. This CDR3 has 14 amino acids.

CDR3 region: CASSVRQGGNGELFF. The CDR3, as DNA: TGTGCCAGCAGCGTCCGACAGGGGGGCAACGGGGAGCTGTTTTTT. V and J are TRBV9 and TRBJ2-2; 9 bases are a match to TRBD1. The CDR3 totals 15 residues. V shed 2 bases, J shed 7 bases, and the junction held 6 bases outside the gene matches. Germline CDR1 reads SGDLS; CDR2 reads YYNGEE. Supplemented by reference TRBV9 and TRBJ2-2, the full variable domain reads DSGVTQTPKHLITATGQRVTLRCSPRSGDLSVYWYQQSLDQGLQFLIQYYNGEERAKGNILERFSAQQFPDLHSELNLSSLELGDSALYFCASSVRQGGNGELFFGEGSRLTVL.

J is TRBJ2-6 and V is TRBV9, with 7 bases lining up with TRBD1. The CDR3 length is 15 residues. Per germline, CDR1 SGDLS and CDR2 YYNGEE. The ends lost 1 base at V and 2 bases at J; junction bases unmatched: 0. CDR3 residues: CASSVQGAGANVLTF. In DNA, the CDR3 is TGTGCCAGCAGCGTACAGGGGGCTGGGGCCAACGTCCTGACTTTC. Looking up the rest from reference TRBV9 and TRBJ2-6 gives the full variable domain: DSGVTQTPKHLITATGQRVTLRCSPRSGDLSVYWYQQSLDQGLQFLIQYYNGEERAKGNILERFSAQQFPDLHSELNLSSLELGDSALYFCASSVQGAGANVLTFGAGSRLTVL.

The chain couples TRBV2 to TRBJ1-5; D is undetermined. Germline-derived CDR1 and CDR2 are SNHLY and FYNNEI. The germline V and J ends were trimmed by 6 bases and 0 bases, with 6 bases remaining between them. The length of the CDR3 is 13 residues. The CDR3 DNA reads TGTGCCAGCAGGGGGTTTAGCAATCAGCCCCAGCATTTT. Translated: CASRGFSNQPQHF. Together with reference TRBV2 and TRBJ1-5, the CDR3 gives the full variable domain: EPEVTQTPSHQVTQMGQEVILRCVPISNHLYFYWYRQILGQKVEFLVSFYNNEISEKSEIFDDQFSVERPDGSNFTLKIRSTKLEDSAMYFCASRGFSNQPQHFGDGTRLSIL.

The rearrangement joins TRBV6-1 to TRBJ1-4; the D gene is possibly TRBD1 (5 bases). V shed 2 bases and J shed 13 bases, with 23 bases lying between them. Germline assignment: CDR1 MNHNS and CDR2 SASEGT. The CDR3 spans 16 residues. CDR3 loop: CASSEIIARASWGLFF. The CDR3 nucleotides read TGTGCCAGCAGTGAAATTATAGCCAGGGCTTCCTGGGGACTGTTTTTT.

V is TRBV2 and J is TRBJ2-2; D gene uncertain. The CDR3 spans 12 residues. In germline, CDR1 is SNHLY, CDR2 FYNNEI. The ends were cut back, 4 bases at V and 6 bases at J, with 6 bases in the middle. The CDR3 sequence is CASSAQSGELFF. CDR3 in DNA: TGTGCCAGCAGTGCGCAGTCCGGGGAGCTGTTTTTT. The variable domain in full, with the rest retrieved from reference TRBV2 and TRBJ2-2, is EPEVTQTPSHQVTQMGQEVILRCVPISNHLYFYWYRQILGQKVEFLVSFYNNEISEKSEIFDDQFSVERPDGSNFTLKIRSTKLEDSAMYFCASSAQSGELFFGEGSRLTVL.

The J gene is TRBJ2-5, the V gene TRBV5-1; TRBD2 aligns across 11 bases. This CDR3 is built from 19 residues. V lost 5 bases and J lost 3; bases outside the gene matches: 18. CDR1 and CDR2 (germline): SGHRS, YFSETQ. The CDR3: CASRSIGGVAGGLKETQYF. In DNA form, the CDR3 reads TGCGCCAGCAGATCGATCGGAGGCGTAGCGGGGGGGCTCAAAGAGACCCAGTACTTC. The full variable domain, its missing parts supplied by reference TRBV5-1 and TRBJ2-5, is KAGVTQTPRYLIKTRGQQVTLSCSPISGHRSVSWYQQTPGQGLQFLFEYFSETQRNKGNFPGRFSGRQFSNSRSEMNVSTLELGDSALYLCASRSIGGVAGGLKETQYFGPGTRLLVL.

The chain couples TRBV27 to TRBJ2-3; D unresolved. V lost 6 bases, J lost 10 bases, and 17 bases lay in between. This CDR3 region has 13 residues. Germline CDR1 reads MNHEY; CDR2 reads SMNVEV (reference sequence). CDR3 protein: CASSSWKARAQYF. The CDR3 DNA is TGTGCCAGCAGCTCCTGGAAGGCAAGAGCGCAGTATTTT.

The V and J genes are TRBV5-5 and TRBJ2-2; 12 bases are a match to TRBD2. Losses at the gene ends were 4 bases for V and 3 bases for J; bases not matched to a gene: 4. This CDR3 comprises 16 residues. Germline CDR1 SGHKS, CDR2 YYEKEE (reference sequence). For the CDR3, the DNA is TGTGCCAGCAGCCAGACTAGCGGGGGCTACACCGGGGAGCTGTTTTTT. Translated: CASSQTSGGYTGELFF.

The rearrangement joins TRBV11-2 to TRBJ2-3; 9 nucleotides match TRBD2. CDR3 size: 14 residues. After removal of 2 bases from V and 11 bases from J, the junction contained 8 bases not matched to a gene. Germline V gene data show CDR1 as SGHAT and CDR2 as FQNNGV. The CDR3 reads CASSLIAGVFEQYF. As DNA, the CDR3 is TGTGCCAGCAGCTTAATAGCGGGGGTATTCGAGCAGTATTTT.

Remarks on this clone: At the DNA level, this CDR3 is encoded by other sequences in the same sample as well. The CDR3 DNA is TGTGCCAGCAGTGAATGGGGGGGTCGAGAGCAGTACTTC. This sequence encodes CASSEWGGREQYF. The chain employs TRBV25-1 and TRBJ2-7; TRBD2 matches 7 bases. The trim removed 1 base at V and 7 bases at J, leaving 4 bases unmatched. This CDR3 spans 13 amino acids. Germline loops: CDR1 MGHDK, CDR2 SYGVNS.

The chain joins TRBV11-3 to TRBJ2-3; 9 nucleotides line up with TRBD1. CDR1 SGHNT and CDR2 YENEEA come from the germline V gene. This CDR3 spans 14 amino acids. Trimming took 4 bases from V and 4 from J; bases not matched to a gene: 3. The CDR3 region is CASSSWTGADTQYF. The DNA for the CDR3 is TGTGCCAGCAGCTCCTGGACAGGGGCAGATACGCAGTATTTT.

The gene calls are TRBV7-2 and TRBJ2-1, with D possibly being TRBD1 (6 bases). Germline CDR1 SGHTA, CDR2 FQGNSA. This CDR3 is built from 12 residues. The V and J ends lost 2 bases and 7 bases respectively, with 6 bases between them. The CDR3 reads CASSLQGNEQFF. The DNA for the CDR3 is TGTGCCAGCAGCTTACAGGGGAATGAGCAGTTCTTC.

Of note for this clone: The sample carries other DNA sequences with the same CDR3. V and J are TRBV5-1 and TRBJ1-2; D possibly corresponds to TRBD1 (6 bases). The CDR3 runs 14 residues. In germline, CDR1 is SGHRS, CDR2 YFSETQ. Trimming shortened V by 0 bases and J by 4 bases, and 10 bases separated the two germline ends. The CDR3 loop is CASSLGQGPYGYTF. The CDR3 region has the DNA TGCGCCAGCAGCTTGGGGCAGGGGCCCTATGGCTACACCTTC.

The chain is built from TRBV7-3 and TRBJ2-7, with 9 bases aligning to TRBD1. Germline V gene sequence: CDR1 SGHTA, CDR2 FQGTGA. The CDR3 spans 14 residues. V was clipped by 2 bases and J by 5 bases; unmatched bases: 4. CDR3 region: CASSLLGQGDEQYF. Here the CDR3 DNA reads TGTGCCAGCAGCTTACTGGGACAGGGCGACGAGCAGTACTTC.

In regard to this clone: Additional DNA sequences in this sample encode the identical CDR3. The chain uses TRBV5-1 and TRBJ2-3, with 7 bases fitting TRBD2. Germline V lookup: CDR1 SGHRS, CDR2 YFSETQ. This CDR3 has 14 amino acids. V lost 4 bases, J lost 2 bases, and 4 bases stayed unmatched. The CDR3 sequence is CASSRGGITDTQYF. For the CDR3, the DNA is TGCGCCAGCAGCCGGGGAGGGATCACAGATACGCAGTATTTT.

The rearrangement joins TRBV5-1 to TRBJ2-7; tentatively, D is TRBD1 (5 bases). V was clipped by 4 bases and J by 0 bases, with 5 bases between them. Per the germline V gene, CDR1 is SGHRS and CDR2 is YFSETQ. The CDR3 is 12 residues long. The chain's CDR3 is CASSDSSYEQYF. CDR3 coding DNA: TGCGCCAGCAGCGACAGCTCCTACGAGCAGTACTTC.

The chain is built from TRBV20-1 and TRBJ2-1; D might be TRBD2 (5 bases). V was cut by 2 bases and J by 8 bases, with 7 bases left in between. The CDR3 runs to 11 residues. Germline CDR1 and CDR2: DFQATT and SNEGSKA (reference sequence). Here the CDR3 reads CSARRGHEQFF. The CDR3 bases are TGCAGTGCTAGACGGGGTCATGAGCAGTTCTTC.

V gene TRBV4-2 combines with J gene TRBJ1-1; D may be TRBD1 (5 bases). Germline CDR1 and CDR2: LGHNA and YNFKEQ. CDR3 size: 15 residues. The V gene lost 1 base and the J gene lost 1 base, with 10 bases spanning the gap. CDR3 nucleotide sequence: TGTGCCAGCAGCCAAGGGAGGGGCTGGAACACTGAAGCTTTCTTT. Its translation is CASSQGRGWNTEAFF.

The V and J genes are TRBV10-2 and TRBJ2-3; 11 bases match TRBD2. The germline V gene has CDR1 WSHSY and CDR2 SAAADI. V trimming: 8 bases; J trimming: 0 bases; junction bases outside the gene matches: 4. This CDR3 has 15 amino acids. This CDR3 reads CASWTSGQSTDTQYF. The CDR3 bases are TGCGCCAGCTGGACTAGCGGGCAGAGCACAGATACGCAGTATTTT.

The J gene is TRBJ2-3, the V gene TRBV5-4; TRBD1 matches 10 bases. CDR1 and CDR2 from the germline V gene are SGHNT and YYREEE (reference sequence). J gave up 4 bases and V 4 bases, and 6 bases lay outside the gene matches. The CDR3 totals 15 residues. The CDR3, as DNA: TGTGCCAGCAGCCATGGACAGGGGGGATCAGATACGCAGTATTTT. Translated, it gives CASSHGQGGSDTQYF.

V gene TRBV6-1 combines with J gene TRBJ1-2, with a tentative D call TRBD1 (5 bases). CDR1 is MNHNS, CDR2 SASEGT, per germline. V gave up 0 bases and J gave up 4 bases, with 9 bases separating them. The CDR3 runs to 14 residues. The CDR3 loop reads CASSEAKGPYGYTF. DNA for the CDR3: TGTGCCAGCAGTGAAGCCAAGGGGCCCTATGGCTACACCTTC.